This T cell receptor beta chain came from a study of human T cells and chemical hapten exposure. Study-wide points: Alopecia was present in the donors, so their immune response may differ from healthy people's.

Points on this clonotype: Antigen unknown.

Sample time point: patch test 3, about 24 weeks after DPC sensitization. Treatment specified: therapeutic diphenylcyclopropenone sensitization with weekly scalp DPC. TCRdb re-called the RACE reads through MiXCR, storing one row per CDR3 protein. The sample shows about 160,000 distinct CDR3 sequences, around 30% of them seen only once. This sequence originates from a woman between 18 and 29 years old with alopecia areata. Some clones in this sample may be carry-over from other donors' samples. This sample comprised whole blood, obtained in connection with sensitization to the hapten diphenylcyclopropenone (DPC).

CDR3: CASGANTQYF. CDR3 coding DNA: TGTGCCAGCGGCGCGAATACGCAGTATTTT. V gene TRBV12-3 or TRBV12-4 combines with J gene TRBJ2-3; D gene ambiguous. The CDR3 has 10 amino acids. V was clipped by 8 bases and J by 7 bases, with 7 bases between them.